These 7 T cell receptor beta chains were sequenced from one sample in a study of glioma-infiltrating T cells after dendritic cell vaccination. Some clones are missing from TCRdb's copy, which holds only in-frame ones; the method was immunoSEQ multiplex PCR. The table lists about 49,000 clones, 85% of them singletons. The starting material was blood, obtained before dendritic cell vaccination. These receptor sequences come from a human donor with glioblastoma.

The chain uses TRBV11-2 and TRBJ1-1; no clear D. The CDR3 totals 11 residues. Germline V gene data show CDR1 as SGHAT and CDR2 as FQNNGV. V lost 8 bases, J lost 5 bases, and 9 bases lay in between. In DNA form, the CDR3 reads TGTGCCAGCGCCATTCGGACTGAAGCTTTCTTT. Protein: CASAIRTEAFF. The complete variable domain, with remaining parts taken from reference TRBV11-2 and TRBJ1-1, reads EAGVAQSPRYKIIEKRQSVAFWCNPISGHATLYWYQQILGQGPKLLIQFQNNGVVDDSQLPKDRFSAERLKGVDSTLKIQPAKLEDSAVYLCASAIRTEAFFGQGTRLTVV.

The CDR3 sequence is CASSKRFGGRAWAGELFF. The CDR3 DNA sequence: TGTGCCAGCAGCAAAAGGTTCGGCGGGAGGGCCTGGGCCGGGGAGCTGTTTTTT. The chain joins TRBV21-1 to TRBJ2-2; TRBD2, as called in the table, went unchecked against the DNA. TRBV21-1 is a documented pseudogene. This CDR3 has 18 residues.

This rearrangement joins TRBV13 to TRBJ1-1; no clear D. This CDR3 spans 13 amino acids. The V end lost 1 base, the J end lost 11 bases, and 14 bases lay between the germline ends. Germline V lookup: CDR1 PRHDT, CDR2 FYEKMQ (reference sequence). The CDR3 loop reads CASSLVSGLEAFF. CDR3 nucleotide sequence: TGTGCCAGCAGCTTAGTATCAGGCCTTGAGGCTTTCTTT.

J is TRBJ2-3 and V is TRBV5-1; 9 positions agree with TRBD2. The CDR3 loop spans 18 amino acids. The junction had 10 bases not matched to a gene; V was cut back by 0 bases and J by 2 bases. Germline V CDR1 and CDR2: SGHRS, YFSETQ. CDR3 protein: CASSLAGASGANTDTQYF. CDR3 nucleotides: TGCGCCAGCAGCTTGGCCGGGGCTAGCGGGGCAAACACAGATACGCAGTATTTT. The whole variable domain, remainder taken from reference TRBV5-1 and TRBJ2-3, is KAGVTQTPRYLIKTRGQQVTLSCSPISGHRSVSWYQQTPGQGLQFLFEYFSETQRNKGNFPGRFSGRQFSNSRSEMNVSTLELGDSALYLCASSLAGASGANTDTQYFGPGTRLTVL.

The V gene is TRBV9, the J gene TRBJ1-2, with no clear D. Germline CDR1 and CDR2: SGDLS and YYNGEE. V was trimmed by 0 bases and J by 7 bases, leaving 10 bases between them. This CDR3 contains 13 residues. The DNA for the CDR3 is TGTGCCAGCAGCGTAGCTGTCAGTGGTGGCTACACCTTC. Amino acids: CASSVAVSGGYTF.

The rearrangement links TRBV2 to TRBJ2-2; 9 bases are a match to TRBD1. The V gene's germline CDR1 is SNHLY and CDR2 FYNNEI. CDR3 length: 19 amino acids. The J segment lost 1 base and the V segment lost 6 bases, leaving 15 bases of the junction unmatched. CDR3 sequence reads: CASRPGQGQSGGNTGELFF. The CDR3 nucleotides read TGTGCCAGCAGACCGGGACAGGGTCAGTCGGGCGGGAACACCGGGGAGCTGTTTTTT.

CDR3 nucleotide sequence: TGTGCCAGCAGTCAAACAGCCAGCTATGGCTACACCTTC. Its protein product is CASSQTASYGYTF. This chain joins TRBV6-5 and TRBJ1-2, with no clear D. Germline CDR1 is MNHEY and CDR2 is SVGAGI. Trimming shortened V by 5 bases and J by 4 bases, and 11 bases separated the two germline ends. The CDR3 spans 13 residues.